The present T cell receptor beta chain was sequenced within a study of blood T cell repertoires in COVID-19. Across the whole study: Sites in the United States, Italy and Spain provided acute and convalescent COVID-19 samples. The cDNA or gDNA used as material had been derived from T cells, B-cell-depleted T cells, or PBMCs.

Authors' processing steps: Reference gene primer amplification gave estimated nucleated cell counts. TCRdb's copy holds only in-frame clones and misses some; the assay was immunoSEQ multiplex PCR. The V and J calls and clone size come from that table; D and trimming were worked out from the DNA. The top ten hold approximately 11% of the sample, which has about 180,000 clones, around 85% seen once. In germline, CDR1 is ENHRY, CDR2 SYGVKD. The CDR3 runs 13 residues. V lost 8 bases and J lost 4; bases outside the gene matches: 7. The V gene is TRBV10-3, the J gene TRBJ1-2; 7 bases are a match to TRBD1. The sequencing input was peripheral blood. This clonotype was obtained from a human donor with active or convalescent COVID-19. The donor label of this sample is uncertain. The chain's CDR3 is CAIGSGGPYGYTF. The CDR3 coding sequence is TGTGCCATCGGTTCAGGGGGTCCCTATGGCTACACCTTC.